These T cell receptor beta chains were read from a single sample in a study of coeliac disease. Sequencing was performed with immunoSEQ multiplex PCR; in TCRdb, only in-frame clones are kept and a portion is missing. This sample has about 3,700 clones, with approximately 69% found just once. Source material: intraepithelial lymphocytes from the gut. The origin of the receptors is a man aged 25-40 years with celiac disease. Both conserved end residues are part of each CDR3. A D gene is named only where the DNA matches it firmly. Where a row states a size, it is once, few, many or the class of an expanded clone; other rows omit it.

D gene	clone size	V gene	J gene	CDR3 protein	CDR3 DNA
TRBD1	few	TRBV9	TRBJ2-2	CASNGEQGETGELFF	TGTGCCAGCAACGGCGAGCAGGGGGAAACCGGGGAGCTGTTTTTT
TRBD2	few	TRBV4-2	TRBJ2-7	CASSRDYDYEQYF	TGTGCCAGCAGCCGGGACTACGACTACGAGCAGTACTTC
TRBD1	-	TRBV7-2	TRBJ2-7	CASSLTGAQGFEQYF	TGTGCCAGCAGCTTAACCGGGGCACAGGGGTTCGAGCAGTACTTC
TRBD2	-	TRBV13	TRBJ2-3	CASSGHTSGGGDTQYF	TGTGCCAGCAGCGGACACACTAGCGGGGGGGGAGATACGCAGTATTTT
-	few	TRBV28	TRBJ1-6	CASSLWDSASPLHF	TGTGCCAGCAGTTTATGGGACAGTGCTTCACCCCTCCACTTT
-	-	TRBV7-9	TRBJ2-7	CASSLGTDNGEQYF	TGTGCCAGCAGCTTGGGGACTGATAACGGCGAGCAGTACTTC
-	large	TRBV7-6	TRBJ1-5	CASSSNQPQHF	TGTGCCAGCAGCTCGAATCAGCCCCAGCATTTT
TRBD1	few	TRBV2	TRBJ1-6	CASIRDRQNSPLHF	TGTGCCAGCATCCGGGACAGGCAGAATTCACCCCTCCACTTT
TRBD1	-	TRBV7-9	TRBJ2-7	CASSSKGTGVGYEQYF	TGTGCCAGCAGCTCAAAAGGCACAGGGGTTGGCTACGAGCAGTACTTC
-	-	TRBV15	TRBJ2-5	CATSTSYSAGLETQYF	TGTGCCACCAGCACCTCTTACTCGGCAGGGCTGGAGACCCAGTACTTC
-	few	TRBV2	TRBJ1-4	CASHRDHNEKLFF	TGTGCCAGCCACAGGGACCATAATGAAAAACTGTTTTTT
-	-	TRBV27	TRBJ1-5	CASSFAGDQPQHF	TGTGCCAGCAGTTTTGCAGGGGATCAGCCCCAGCATTTT
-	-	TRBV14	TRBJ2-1	CASSQERFNNEQFF	TGTGCCAGCAGCCAAGAGCGTTTTAACAATGAGCAGTTCTTC
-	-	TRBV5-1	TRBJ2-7	CASSPQGIGEQYF	TGCGCCAGCAGCCCCCAGGGGATCGGCGAGCAGTACTTC
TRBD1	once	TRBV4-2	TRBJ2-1	CASSQATGTGDNEQFF	TGTGCCAGCAGCCAAGCAACCGGGACAGGAGACAATGAGCAGTTCTTC
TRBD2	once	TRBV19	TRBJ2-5	CASSSLAGQQETQYF	TGTGCCAGTAGTTCGCTAGCGGGGCAGCAAGAGACCCAGTACTTC
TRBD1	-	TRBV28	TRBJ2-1	CASSKTGPGGYNEQFF	TGTGCCAGCAGCAAGACAGGGCCGGGTGGATACAATGAGCAGTTCTTC
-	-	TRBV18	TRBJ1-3	CASSPAGASPSGNTVYF	TGTGCCAGCTCACCGGCGGGGGCCAGTCCCTCTGGAAACACCGTATATTTT
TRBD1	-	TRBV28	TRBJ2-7	CASSFPDRVALARRRDEQYF	TGTGCCAGCAGTTTCCCGGACAGGGTCGCGCTCGCTCGCCGTCGAGACGAGCAGTACTTC
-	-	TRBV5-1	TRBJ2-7	CASSQQQGSGEQYF	TGCGCCAGCAGCCAGCAACAGGGTAGTGGCGAGCAGTACTTC
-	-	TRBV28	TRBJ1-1	CASSLSRVVQEAFF	TGTGCCAGCAGTTTAAGTCGGGTTGTCCAAGAAGCTTTCTTT
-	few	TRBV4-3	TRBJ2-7	CASSPKASSYEQYF	TGCGCCAGCAGCCCCAAAGCCTCCTCCTACGAGCAGTACTTC
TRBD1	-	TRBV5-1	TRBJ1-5	CASSLTGGVNQPQHF	TGCGCCAGCAGCCTGACAGGGGGAGTCAATCAGCCCCAGCATTTT
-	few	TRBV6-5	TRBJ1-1	CASSYGGTNTEAFF	TGTGCCAGCAGTTACGGGGGGACGAACACTGAAGCTTTCTTT
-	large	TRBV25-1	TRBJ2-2	CASSAYTGELFF	TGTGCCAGCAGTGCTTACACCGGGGAGCTGTTTTTT
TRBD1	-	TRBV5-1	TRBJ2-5	CASSLEGGRQETQYF	TGCGCCAGCAGCTTGGAAGGGGGCAGACAAGAGACCCAGTACTTC
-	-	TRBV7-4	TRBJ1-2	CASSPRDSMGINYGYTF	TGTGCCAGCAGCCCCCGGGACTCAATGGGGATAAACTATGGCTACACCTTC
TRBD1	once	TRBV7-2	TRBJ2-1	CASSLGDRVDNEQFF	TGTGCCAGCAGCTTAGGGGACAGGGTAGACAATGAGCAGTTCTTC
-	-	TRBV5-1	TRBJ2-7	CASSLRGSYEQYF	TGCGCCAGCAGCTTGAGAGGGTCCTACGAGCAGTACTTC
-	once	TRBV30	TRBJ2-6	CAWSVGVSGANVLTF	TGTGCCTGGAGTGTCGGTGTCTCTGGGGCCAACGTCCTGACTTTC
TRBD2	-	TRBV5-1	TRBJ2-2	CASSALHPGLADTGELFF	TGCGCCAGCAGCGCACTTCATCCGGGACTAGCGGACACCGGGGAGCTGTTTTTT
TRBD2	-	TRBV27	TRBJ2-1	CASSLAGGTYNEQFF	TGTGCCAGCAGTTTAGCGGGGGGAACCTACAATGAGCAGTTCTTC